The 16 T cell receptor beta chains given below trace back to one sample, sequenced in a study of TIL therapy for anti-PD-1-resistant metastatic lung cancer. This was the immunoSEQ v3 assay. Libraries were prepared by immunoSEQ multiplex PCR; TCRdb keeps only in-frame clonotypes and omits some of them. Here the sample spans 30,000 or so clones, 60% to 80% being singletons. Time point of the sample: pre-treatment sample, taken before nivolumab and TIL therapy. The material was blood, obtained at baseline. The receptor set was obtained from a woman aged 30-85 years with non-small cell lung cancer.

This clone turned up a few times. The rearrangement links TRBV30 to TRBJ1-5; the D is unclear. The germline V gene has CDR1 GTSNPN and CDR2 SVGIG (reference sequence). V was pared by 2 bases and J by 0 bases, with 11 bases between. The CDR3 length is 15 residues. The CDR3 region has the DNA TGTGCCTGGAGTCCCCCCGGGGATAGCAATCAGCCCCAGCATTTT. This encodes CAWSPPGDSNQPQHF.

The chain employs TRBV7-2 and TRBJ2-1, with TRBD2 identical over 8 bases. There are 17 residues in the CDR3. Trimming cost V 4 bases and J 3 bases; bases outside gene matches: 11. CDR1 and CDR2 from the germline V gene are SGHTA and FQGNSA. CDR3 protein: CASSSPVAGGYYNEQFF. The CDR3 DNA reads TGTGCCAGCAGCTCCCCCGTGGCGGGAGGTTACTACAATGAGCAGTTCTTC.

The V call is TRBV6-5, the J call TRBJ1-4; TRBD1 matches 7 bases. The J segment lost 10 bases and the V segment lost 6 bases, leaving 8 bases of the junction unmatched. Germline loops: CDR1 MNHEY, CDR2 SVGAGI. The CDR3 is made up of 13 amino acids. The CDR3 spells CASRSGPGGKLFF. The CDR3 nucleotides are TGTGCCAGCAGATCCGGTCCAGGGGGAAAACTGTTTTTT.

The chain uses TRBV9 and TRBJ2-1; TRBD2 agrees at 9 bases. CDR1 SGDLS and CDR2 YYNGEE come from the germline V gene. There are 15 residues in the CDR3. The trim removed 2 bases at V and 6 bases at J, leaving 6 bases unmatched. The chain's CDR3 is CASSVGLAWGNEQFF. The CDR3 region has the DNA TGTGCCAGCAGCGTTGGACTAGCGTGGGGCAATGAGCAGTTCTTC.

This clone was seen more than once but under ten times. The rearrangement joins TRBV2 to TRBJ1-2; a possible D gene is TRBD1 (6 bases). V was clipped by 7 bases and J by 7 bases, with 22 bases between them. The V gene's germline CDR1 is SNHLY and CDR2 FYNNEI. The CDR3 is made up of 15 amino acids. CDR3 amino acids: CASMGGREIRVGYTF. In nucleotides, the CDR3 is TGTGCCAGCATGGGGGGCAGGGAGATTCGGGTTGGCTACACCTTC.

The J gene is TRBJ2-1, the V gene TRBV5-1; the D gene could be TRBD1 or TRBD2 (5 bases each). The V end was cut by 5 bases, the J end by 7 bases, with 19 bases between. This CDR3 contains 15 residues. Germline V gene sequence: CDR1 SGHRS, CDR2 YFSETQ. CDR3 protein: CASRTSGTARNEQFF. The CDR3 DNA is TGCGCCAGCAGGACTTCCGGGACGGCCAGAAATGAGCAGTTCTTC.

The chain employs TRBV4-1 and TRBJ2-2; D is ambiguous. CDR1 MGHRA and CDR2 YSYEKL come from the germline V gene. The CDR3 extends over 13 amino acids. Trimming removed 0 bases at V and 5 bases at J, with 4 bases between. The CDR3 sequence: CASSQERTGELFF. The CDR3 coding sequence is TGCGCCAGCAGCCAAGAACGAACCGGGGAGCTGTTTTTT.

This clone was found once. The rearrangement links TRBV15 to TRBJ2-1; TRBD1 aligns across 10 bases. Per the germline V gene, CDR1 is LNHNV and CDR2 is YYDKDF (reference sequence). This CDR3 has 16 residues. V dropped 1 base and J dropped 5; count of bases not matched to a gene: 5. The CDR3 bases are TGTGCCACCAGCAGAGCCCGACAGGGGGCGGACAATGAGCAGTTCTTC. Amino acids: CATSRARQGADNEQFF. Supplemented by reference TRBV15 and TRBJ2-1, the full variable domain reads DAMVIQNPRYQVTQFGKPVTLSCSQTLNHNVMYWYQQKSSQAPKLLFHYYDKDFNNEADTPDNFQSRRPNTSFCFLDIRSPGLGDTAMYLCATSRARQGADNEQFFGPGTRLTVL.

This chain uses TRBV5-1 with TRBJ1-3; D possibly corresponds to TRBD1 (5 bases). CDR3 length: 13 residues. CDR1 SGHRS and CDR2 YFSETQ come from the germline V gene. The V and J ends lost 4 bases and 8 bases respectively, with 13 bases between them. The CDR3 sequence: CASSLDNGDTIYF. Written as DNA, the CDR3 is TGCGCCAGCAGCCTGGACAACGGTGACACCATATATTTT.

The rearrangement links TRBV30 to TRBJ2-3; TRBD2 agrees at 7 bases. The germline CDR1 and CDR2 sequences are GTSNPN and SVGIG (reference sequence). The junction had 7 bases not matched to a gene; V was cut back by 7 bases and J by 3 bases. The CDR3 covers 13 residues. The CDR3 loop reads CASGTIKTDTQYF. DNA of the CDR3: TGTGCCTCAGGGACTATTAAAACAGATACGCAGTATTTT.

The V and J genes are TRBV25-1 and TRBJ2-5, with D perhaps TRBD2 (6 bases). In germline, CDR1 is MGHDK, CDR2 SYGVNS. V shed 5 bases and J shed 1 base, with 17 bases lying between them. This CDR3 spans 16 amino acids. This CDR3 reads CASSSNRAGPQETQYF. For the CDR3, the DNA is TGTGCCAGCAGTTCCAACCGGGCGGGACCCCAAGAGACCCAGTACTTC.

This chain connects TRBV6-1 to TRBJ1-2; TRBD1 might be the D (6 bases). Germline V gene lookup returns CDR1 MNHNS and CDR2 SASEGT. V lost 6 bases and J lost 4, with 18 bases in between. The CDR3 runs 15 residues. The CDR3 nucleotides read TGTGCCAGCAGCACACTCAGGGGATGGGTCTATGGCTACACCTTC. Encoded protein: CASSTLRGWVYGYTF.

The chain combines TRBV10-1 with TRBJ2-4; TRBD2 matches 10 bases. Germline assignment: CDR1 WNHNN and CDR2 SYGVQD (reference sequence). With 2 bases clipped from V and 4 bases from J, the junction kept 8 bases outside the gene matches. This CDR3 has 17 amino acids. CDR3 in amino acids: CASSELAGAGGKNIQYF. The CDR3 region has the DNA TGCGCCAGCAGTGAGCTAGCGGGAGCCGGGGGAAAAAACATTCAGTACTTC.

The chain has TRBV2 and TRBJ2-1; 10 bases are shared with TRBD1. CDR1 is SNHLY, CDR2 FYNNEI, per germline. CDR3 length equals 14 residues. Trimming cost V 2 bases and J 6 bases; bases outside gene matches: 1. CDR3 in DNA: TGTGCCAGCAGTGAAAGGACAGGGGGCAATGAGCAGTTCTTC. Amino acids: CASSERTGGNEQFF.

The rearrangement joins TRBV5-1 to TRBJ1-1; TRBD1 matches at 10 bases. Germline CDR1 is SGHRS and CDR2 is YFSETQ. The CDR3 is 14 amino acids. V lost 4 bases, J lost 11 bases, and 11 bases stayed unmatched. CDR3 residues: CASSRRQGAREAFF. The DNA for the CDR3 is TGCGCCAGCAGCCGACGACAGGGGGCGCGTGAGGCTTTCTTT.

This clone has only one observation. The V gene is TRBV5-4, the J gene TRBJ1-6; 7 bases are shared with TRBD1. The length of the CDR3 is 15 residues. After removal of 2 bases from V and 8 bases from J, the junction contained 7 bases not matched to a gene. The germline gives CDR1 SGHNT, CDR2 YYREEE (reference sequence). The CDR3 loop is CASSFGGTDYSPLHF. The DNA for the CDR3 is TGTGCCAGCAGCTTTGGGGGGACAGATTATTCACCCCTCCACTTT.